The 30 T cell receptor beta chains given below trace back to one sample, sequenced in a study of chemoradiotherapy in HPV16-positive cancers. Data came from immunoSEQ multiplex PCR; TCRdb stores just in-frame clones and leaves some out. The table shows about 2,000 clones, with around 82% occurring only once. The source was tumor tissue, collected from a patient who underwent chemoradiotherapy. The receptor source for this set is a human donor with HPV-associated anogenital cancer.

CDR3 in DNA: TGTGCCAGCAGCCAAGACCTGGGATTAAGGACTGAAGCTTTCTTT. It encodes CASSQDLGLRTEAFF. The chain recombines TRBV14 with TRBJ1-1, with D hard to call. The CDR3 spans 15 residues. Germline CDR1 is SGHDN and CDR2 is FVKESK. V was clipped by 0 bases and J by 5 bases, with 13 bases between them.

The genes are TRBV30 and TRBJ1-2; 10 bases line up with TRBD1. The V segment lost 2 bases and the J segment 14 bases; nucleotides outside the gene matches: 5. This CDR3 spans 11 amino acids. The germline V gene has CDR1 GTSNPN and CDR2 SVGIG (reference sequence). The DNA for the CDR3 is TGTGCCTGGAGTCACCGGACAGGGGGAACCTTC. Translating gives CAWSHRTGGTF.

The chain recombines TRBV10-3 with TRBJ2-1, with D perhaps matching TRBD1 or TRBD2 (5 bases each). The V end was cut by 3 bases, the J end by 5 bases, with 14 bases between. Germline CDR1 and CDR2: ENHRY and SYGVKD. The CDR3 is 15 residues long. The CDR3: CAISDASQGNNEQFF. For the CDR3, the DNA is TGTGCCATCAGTGACGCTAGCCAGGGCAACAATGAGCAGTTCTTC.

This chain links TRBV11-3 with TRBJ1-1, with a possible D match to TRBD1 (5 bases). Between the trimmed V and J ends, which lost 5 bases and 5 bases, there was a span of 12 bases. The CDR3 extends over 13 amino acids. Germline values: CDR1 SGHNT, CDR2 YENEEA. Here the CDR3 DNA reads TGTGCCAGCAGCCCTGAGGGGCGGACTGAAGCTTTCTTT. Residues: CASSPEGRTEAFF.

The chain is built from TRBV10-3 and TRBJ1-2, with D uncertain. The CDR3 length is 14 residues. In germline, CDR1 is ENHRY, CDR2 SYGVKD. The ends were cut back, 3 bases at V and 0 bases at J, with 8 bases in the middle. The CDR3 nucleotides are TGTGCCATCAGTGACCCAGGTTCTAACTATGGCTACACCTTC. This codes for CAISDPGSNYGYTF.

This clone was observed a single time. This rearrangement joins TRBV7-3 to TRBJ2-7; D is perhaps TRBD2 (6 bases). Germline values: CDR1 SGHTA, CDR2 FQGTGA. The CDR3 is 14 residues long. Trimming shortened V by 2 bases and J by 0 bases, and 8 bases separated the two germline ends. The CDR3 nucleotides read TGTGCCAGCAGCTTAGTGCGGGACTCCTACGAGCAGTACTTC. This sequence encodes CASSLVRDSYEQYF.

This chain links TRBV18 with TRBJ2-3, with D possibly being TRBD2 (6 bases). Germline assignment: CDR1 KGHSH and CDR2 LQKENI. CDR3 size: 16 residues. V was cut by 5 bases and J by 5 bases, with 20 bases left in between. The CDR3 DNA reads TGTGCCAGCTCAGCGACCGGGGGTAGGGTAAGAGATACGCAGTATTTT. Translated: CASSATGGRVRDTQYF. The whole variable domain, remainder taken from reference TRBV18 and TRBJ2-3, is NAGVMQNPRHLVRRRGQEARLRCSPMKGHSHVYWYRQLPEEGLKFMVYLQKENIIDESGMPKERFSAEFPKEGPSILRIQQVVRGDSAAYFCASSATGGRVRDTQYFGPGTRLTVL.

Details on this clone: This is likely a read error, given that the CDR3 carries no conserved phenylalanine or tryptophan at its end. No DNA is shown, since the ends of the CDR3 on it are uncertain; the CDR3 is the one TCRdb lists. The CDR3 sequence: CASSSPHTPRGTL. V gene TRBV28 combines with J gene TRBJ1-2. Germline V gene data show CDR1 as MDHEN and CDR2 as SYDVKM. The CDR3 is 13 residues long, ends included.

V is TRBV5-4 and J is TRBJ1-2; perhaps TRBD1 as D (5 bases). Trimming removed 4 bases from V and 9 bases from J, with 13 bases in between. Germline assignment: CDR1 SGHNT and CDR2 YYREEE (reference sequence). The CDR3 loop spans 12 amino acids. As DNA, the CDR3 is TGTGCCAGCAGCCCTAGGGGCAATAGCTACACCTTC. Translating gives CASSPRGNSYTF.

This clone was seen a single time. The chain employs TRBV11-2 and TRBJ1-3, with no clear D. Germline V gene data show CDR1 as SGHAT and CDR2 as FQNNGV. V gave up 0 bases and J gave up 3 bases, with 12 bases separating them. The CDR3 loop spans 16 amino acids. The CDR3 DNA reads as TGTGCCAGCAGCTTAGAGGCCGTTCCCTTTGGAAACACCATATATTTT. It translates to CASSLEAVPFGNTIYF.

A few counts support this clone. This chain joins TRBV9 and TRBJ2-5, with unresolved D. CDR3 length: 14 amino acids. Germline CDR1 SGDLS, CDR2 YYNGEE. The V and J ends lost 4 bases and 1 base respectively, with 11 bases between them. The CDR3 region is CASSYSDVQETQYF. Here the CDR3 DNA reads TGTGCCAGCAGCTATTCCGACGTCCAAGAGACCCAGTACTTC.

This clone was found once. This chain links TRBV13 with TRBJ2-7, with TRBD2 matching over 15 bases. The CDR3 runs 18 residues. Germline V gives CDR1 PRHDT, CDR2 FYEKMQ (reference sequence). J was trimmed by 2 bases and V by 4 bases; bases with no gene match: 9. CDR3 protein: CASSSGTSGRSFTYEQYF. The CDR3 nucleotides read TGTGCCAGCAGCTCCGGGACTAGCGGGAGGTCATTCACCTACGAGCAGTACTTC.

This clone has only a few counts. The V and J genes are TRBV6-6 and TRBJ2-7; 10 bases match TRBD1. This CDR3 is built from 13 residues. Trimming removed 6 bases from V and 4 bases from J; junction bases left unmatched: 3. Germline CDR1 is MNHNY and CDR2 is SVGAGI (reference sequence). The CDR3 protein is CASRTGQGYEQYF. CDR3 nucleotide sequence: TGTGCCAGCAGGACGGGACAGGGGTACGAGCAGTACTTC.

This chain links TRBV5-8 with TRBJ2-3; perhaps TRBD2 as D (6 bases). V was clipped by 3 bases and J by 0 bases, with 8 bases between them. CDR1 is SGHTS, CDR2 YDEGEE, per germline. This CDR3 has 14 amino acids. The CDR3 is CASSSAGSTDTQYF. CDR3 in DNA: TGTGCCAGCAGCTCGGCGGGGAGCACAGATACGCAGTATTTT.

The chain combines TRBV27 with TRBJ1-6; TRBD1 matches at 8 bases. V trimming: 6 bases; J trimming: 5 bases; junction bases outside the gene matches: 9. Germline assignment: CDR1 MNHEY and CDR2 SMNVEV (reference sequence). This CDR3 spans 16 amino acids. The CDR3 coding sequence is TGTGCCAGCAGAGGAGACAGGGGCGGGCATAATTCACCCCTCCACTTT. Encoded protein: CASRGDRGGHNSPLHF.

The DNA of the CDR3 is TGTGCCAGCAGTGAAAACTCCGGGACAGTCTCCTACGAGCAGTACTTC. As protein: CASSENSGTVSYEQYF. V gene TRBV6-1 combines with J gene TRBJ2-7, with TRBD1 identical over 7 bases. Germline CDR1 reads MNHNS; CDR2 reads SASEGT. CDR3 length equals 16 residues. V trimming: 2 bases; J trimming: 0 bases; junction bases outside the gene matches: 7.

CDR3 loop: CASSLPGGGRNTQYF. The CDR3 DNA is TGTGCCAGCAGCTTGCCAGGCGGGGGGAGGAATACGCAGTATTTT. The rearrangement uses TRBV5-6 and TRBJ2-3; the match to TRBD2 covers 8 bases. CDR1 is SGHDT and CDR2 is YYEEEE in the germline V gene. The trim removed 1 base at V and 7 bases at J, leaving 8 bases unmatched. The CDR3 is 15 amino acids.

The genes are TRBV7-2 and TRBJ2-2, with 9 bases lining up with TRBD1. The V gene's germline CDR1 is SGHTA and CDR2 FQGNSA. The CDR3 runs 15 residues. Germline trimming cut 5 bases from V and 3 bases from J; bases unmatched to any gene: 4. The CDR3, as DNA: TGTGCCAGCAGCAGGGACAGGGTCGACACCGGGGAGCTGTTTTTT. It codes for CASSRDRVDTGELFF. Together with reference TRBV7-2 and TRBJ2-2, the CDR3 gives the full variable domain: GAGVSQSPSNKVTEKGKDVELRCDPISGHTALYWYRQSLGQGLEFLIYFQGNSAPDKSGLPSDRFSAERTGGSVSTLTIQRTQQEDSAVYLCASSRDRVDTGELFFGEGSRLTVL.

This clone was seen a few times. The rearrangement joins TRBV30 to TRBJ2-2; 7 nucleotides agree with TRBD2. V shed 5 bases, J shed 4 bases, and the junction held 4 bases outside the gene matches. Germline CDR1 reads GTSNPN; CDR2 reads SVGIG (reference sequence). There are 13 residues in the CDR3. The CDR3 spells CAWGGVTTGELFF. In nucleotides, the CDR3 is TGTGCCTGGGGGGGGGTGACCACCGGGGAGCTGTTTTTT.

There are a few counts of this clone. The chain is built from TRBV6-6 and TRBJ2-7; D is ambiguous. Germline CDR1 is MNHNY and CDR2 is SVGAGI (reference sequence). This CDR3 region has 13 residues. Trimming took off 2 bases at V and 3 bases at J, with 8 bases between the two ends. This chain's CDR3 is CASSYTDNYEQYF. The CDR3 nucleotides are TGTGCCAGCAGTTACACAGATAACTACGAGCAGTACTTC.

The chain carries TRBV5-4 and TRBJ2-5, with TRBD2 identical over 10 bases. The V gene end was trimmed by 10 bases and the J gene end by 0 bases; junction bases not matched to a gene: 6. This CDR3 contains 14 residues. Germline V gene lookup returns CDR1 SGHNT and CDR2 YYREEE (reference sequence). CDR3 sequence (DNA): TGTGCCGGACTAGCGGATTTAAACCAAGAGACCCAGTACTTC. Translation: CAGLADLNQETQYF.

The CDR3 protein is CASSFSGRSSNQPQHF. In DNA, the CDR3 is TGTGCCAGCAGTTTCTCCGGACGTTCTAGCAATCAGCCCCAGCATTTT. This chain uses TRBV28 with TRBJ1-5, with unresolved D. The ends were cut back, 3 bases at V and 0 bases at J, with 12 bases in the middle. The CDR3 is made up of 16 amino acids. Germline CDR1 MDHEN, CDR2 SYDVKM.

The chain has TRBV19 and TRBJ1-5; no definite D call. The CDR3 consists of 18 residues. Trimming shortened V by 0 bases and J by 5 bases, and 20 bases separated the two germline ends. Germline-derived CDR1 and CDR2 are LNHDA and SQIVND (reference sequence). The DNA of the CDR3 is TGTGCCAGTAGTATAGATCTATGGGCGAGGGTTCAACATCAGCCCCAGCATTTT. It encodes CASSIDLWARVQHQPQHF.

The rearrangement joins TRBV6-5 to TRBJ1-3; D is ambiguous. Trimming pared 0 bases from V and 3 bases from J, leaving 6 bases between. Germline loops: CDR1 MNHEY, CDR2 SVGAGI. This CDR3 contains 14 residues. CDR3 in amino acids: CASSYSMDGNTIYF. CDR3 nucleotides: TGTGCCAGCAGTTACTCGATGGATGGAAACACCATATATTTT.

The CDR3 protein is CASTRGQGASYEQYF. CDR3 DNA: TGTGCCAGCACGAGAGGACAGGGGGCTTCCTACGAGCAGTACTTC. The chain combines TRBV2 with TRBJ2-7, with 11 bases fitting TRBD1. The CDR3 is 15 residues long. V shed 7 bases, J shed 1 base, and the junction held 6 bases outside the gene matches. The germline V gene encodes CDR1 SNHLY and CDR2 FYNNEI.

The V and J genes are TRBV6-1 and TRBJ1-1; possibly TRBD1 for D (5 bases). The germline V gene encodes CDR1 MNHNS and CDR2 SASEGT. V was cut by 0 bases and J by 3 bases, with 11 bases left in between. CDR3 length: 15 residues. The CDR3 DNA is TGTGCCAGCAGTGAAGCGGGAACAGGATACACTGAAGCTTTCTTT. This gives the protein CASSEAGTGYTEAFF.

The V call is TRBV11-3, the J call TRBJ2-7, with 8 positions matching TRBD1. The CDR3 is 14 amino acids. From germline, CDR1 is SGHNT and CDR2 YENEEA. V lost 0 bases, J lost 6 bases, and 4 bases stayed unmatched. The CDR3 coding sequence is TGTGCCAGCAGCTTAGACAGGGGGCGAGGCGAGCAGTACTTC. Translated, it gives CASSLDRGRGEQYF.

The rearrangement joins TRBV28 to TRBJ2-7, with TRBD2 as a possible D gene (6 bases). This CDR3 contains 15 residues. The V end was cut by 1 base, the J end by 3 bases, with 13 bases between. Germline loops: CDR1 MDHEN, CDR2 SYDVKM. CDR3 in amino acids: CASSLYGAGLYEQYF. Here the CDR3 DNA reads TGTGCCAGCAGTTTATACGGGGCGGGGCTCTACGAGCAGTACTTC.

The chain joins TRBV7-2 to TRBJ2-7; D not resolved. Germline V lookup: CDR1 SGHTA, CDR2 FQGNSA. V lost 1 base and J 3 bases, leaving 1 base between the germline ends. The CDR3 is 11 amino acids. The CDR3 DNA is TGTGCCAGCAGCTTAGACTACGAGCAGTACTTC. It yields the protein CASSLDYEQYF.

The V and J genes are TRBV28 and TRBJ1-1; D ambiguous. The V gene's germline CDR1 is MDHEN and CDR2 SYDVKM. This CDR3 is 12 amino acids long. V was trimmed by 6 bases and J by 2 bases, leaving 7 bases between them. The CDR3 loop is CASREANTEAFF. In nucleotides, the CDR3 is TGTGCCAGCAGAGAGGCCAACACTGAAGCTTTCTTT.